These 5 T cell receptor beta chains came from one sample sequenced in a study of T cell responses to AZD1222 COVID-19 vaccine. Method: immunoSEQ multiplex PCR; TCRdb's copy keeps in-frame clones and lacks some. In the table there are tens of thousands of clones, roughly 90% of which are singletons. This sample comprised peripheral blood, obtained 28 days after the second AZD1222 dose. The source is an adult who received the AZD1222 COVID-19 vaccine.

The rearrangement joins TRBV25-1 to TRBJ1-1, with TRBD1 as a possible D gene (5 bases). Trimming took 3 bases from V and 6 from J, leaving 14 bases between them. Germline V lookup: CDR1 MGHDK, CDR2 SYGVNS. The CDR3 contains 14 residues. The CDR3 coding sequence is TGTGCCAGCAGTGATCTAGACACGGGGGCTGAAGCTTTCTTT. This encodes CASSDLDTGAEAFF.

As regards this clone: One end of the junction fails to match germline, which may point to a read error. V usage is TRBV10-3 and J usage is TRBJ2-3; 8 nucleotides agree with TRBD2. The V gene's germline CDR1 is ENHRY and CDR2 SYGVKD. This CDR3 is 17 amino acids long. CDR3 sequence reads: CAISESQISGVADTQYF. The CDR3 nucleotides are TGTGCCATCAGCGAGTCACAGATTAGCGGGGTCGCAGATACGCAGTATTTT.

The chain joins TRBV7-9 to TRBJ1-3; maybe TRBD1 (6 bases). The germline CDR1 and CDR2 sequences are SEHNR and FQNEAQ (reference sequence). The CDR3 contains 14 residues. Trimming pared 2 bases from V and 4 bases from J, leaving 9 bases between. CDR3 DNA sequence: TGTGCCAGCAGCTTACCAGGGGAAGGAAACACCATATATTTT. Its protein is CASSLPGEGNTIYF.

The gene calls are TRBV10-3 and TRBJ2-2, with TRBD2 matching 13 bases. Germline CDR1 and CDR2: ENHRY and SYGVKD. The CDR3 covers 16 residues. After removal of 8 bases from V and 9 bases from J, the junction contained 12 bases not matched to a gene. The CDR3 nucleotides read TGTGCCATCGGAGGGGGGGGACTAGCGGGAAACCGGGAGCTGTTTTTT. The encoded protein is CAIGGGGLAGNRELFF.

The rearrangement uses TRBV11-3 and TRBJ2-3; 8 bases match TRBD2. From germline, CDR1 is SGHNT and CDR2 YENEEA. The CDR3 runs 16 residues. V lost 5 bases and J lost 2; bases outside the gene matches: 9. In DNA form, the CDR3 reads TGTGCCAGCAGCCCTAGCGGGTATGGGTACACAGATACGCAGTATTTT. Protein sequence: CASSPSGYGYTDTQYF.